These T cell receptor beta chains were read from a single sample in a study of beta chain features in type 1 diabetes. Profiling relied on immunoSEQ multiplex PCR, and the TCRdb table lists in-frame clones only, not all of them. The table shows a few hundred thousand clones, with roughly a tenth occurring only once. The sequenced material came from central memory CD4+ T cells from blood. These receptors were obtained from a man aged 25 to 40 with type 1 diabetes. The CDR3 runs from the conserved cysteine through the conserved F or W. The D gene is left open where the match is weak. Expanded clones are given a class, and other clones once, few, many or no size at all.

v_gene	abundance	j_gene	d_gene	CDR3aa	CDR3nt
TRBV4-1	few	TRBJ1-2	NA	CASSQDRGSAYGYTF	TGCGCCAGCAGCCAAGACAGGGGCAGTGCCTATGGCTACACCTTC
TRBV9	many	TRBJ2-7	NA	CASSVDQSYEQYF	TGTGCCAGCAGCGTAGACCAGTCCTACGAGCAGTACTTC
TRBV7-8	many	TRBJ1-5	NA	CASRESRNQPQHF	TGTGCCAGCAGGGAGTCGCGCAATCAGCCCCAGCATTTT
TRBV10-3	few	TRBJ2-7	TRBD1	CAISAQDRGLNEQYF	TGTGCCATCAGTGCCCAGGACAGGGGGCTTAACGAGCAGTACTTC
TRBV28	few	TRBJ1-1	NA	CASSLPELSEAFF	TGTGCCAGCAGTTTACCCGAACTCTCTGAAGCTTTCTTT
TRBV6-5	NA	TRBJ2-7	NA	CASSPEGSTYEQYF	TGTGCCAGCAGTCCGGAGGGATCAACCTACGAGCAGTACTTC
TRBV7-8	NA	TRBJ2-2	NA	CASSAEVGRYGELFF	TGTGCCAGCAGCGCCGAAGTCGGTCGGTACGGGGAGCTGTTTTTT
TRBV18	many	TRBJ1-1	TRBD1	CASSPERTGLSEAFF	TGTGCCAGCTCACCAGAGAGGACAGGGCTTTCGGAAGCTTTCTTT
TRBV2	few	TRBJ2-1	NA	CASRGGNEQFF	TGTGCCAGCAGGGGGGGCAATGAGCAGTTCTTC
TRBV5-1	many	TRBJ2-2	TRBD2	CASSLATSGIRTGELFF	TGCGCCAGCAGCTTGGCGACTAGCGGGATCAGGACCGGGGAGCTGTTTTTT
TRBV11-3	NA	TRBJ2-2	NA	CASSLNTGPNTGELFF	TGTGCCAGCAGCTTAAATACAGGGCCGAACACCGGGGAGCTGTTTTTT
TRBV27	NA	TRBJ2-1	NA	CASSLSQEYYEQFF	TGTGCCAGCAGTTTATCACAGGAGTACTATGAGCAGTTCTTC
TRBV6-5	few	TRBJ1-2	NA	CASSPGSYYGYTF	TGTGCCAGCAGCCCGGGCAGCTACTATGGCTACACCTTC
TRBV7-6	few	TRBJ2-1	TRBD2	CASSLNGGTSGANEQFF	TGTGCCAGCAGCTTAAACGGCGGCACTAGCGGTGCCAATGAGCAGTTCTTC
TRBV6-5	NA	TRBJ1-5	TRBD1	CASTQGANQPQHF	TGTGCCAGCACGCAGGGGGCTAATCAGCCCCAGCATTTT
TRBV6-6	few	TRBJ2-2	NA	CASSYRTRTGELFF	TGTGCCAGCAGTTACCGAACAAGGACCGGGGAGCTGTTTTTT
TRBV13	NA	TRBJ2-3	TRBD2	CASSRLAGVGTDTQYF	TGTGCCAGCAGCCGTCTAGCGGGAGTCGGCACAGATACGCAGTATTTT
TRBV27	NA	TRBJ2-2	TRBD2	CASSSGLAEAVYTGELFF	TGTGCCAGCAGTTCAGGACTAGCGGAGGCGGTCTACACCGGGGAGCTGTTTTTT
TRBV20-1	few	TRBJ1-1	NA	CSVVRDTEAFF	TGCAGCGTTGTCCGGGACACTGAAGCTTTCTTT
TRBV28	NA	TRBJ2-5	NA	CASRLGIETQYF	TGTGCCAGCCGCCTCGGAATAGAGACCCAGTACTTC
TRBV5-8	many	TRBJ2-7	TRBD1	CASSHGTDSYEQYF	TGTGCCAGCAGCCACGGGACAGACTCCTACGAGCAGTACTTC
TRBV19	few	TRBJ1-5	NA	CASSTRENQPQHF	TGTGCCAGTAGTACCCGAGAGAATCAGCCCCAGCATTTT
TRBV6-1	few	TRBJ1-1	NA	CASSEVVKAGGEAFF	TGTGCCAGCAGTGAAGTGGTTAAGGCCGGAGGAGAAGCTTTCTTT
TRBV5-1	NA	TRBJ1-4	NA	CASSPSGTANEKLFF	TGCGCCAGCAGCCCCTCCGGGACGGCGAATGAAAAACTGTTTTTT
TRBV5-1	NA	TRBJ2-1	TRBD1	CASRPGTATYNEQFF	TGCGCCAGCAGGCCCGGGACAGCTACCTACAATGAGCAGTTCTTC
TRBV14	many	TRBJ2-2	NA	CASSQETNTGELFF	TGTGCCAGCAGCCAGGAGACGAACACCGGGGAGCTGTTTTTT
TRBV4-3	NA	TRBJ2-1	NA	CASSRRFF	TGCGCCAGCAGCCGGCGGTTCTTC
TRBV13	NA	TRBJ2-1	NA	CASSFRDRPYNEQFF	TGTGCCAGCAGCTTCCGGGACCGACCTTACAATGAGCAGTTCTTC
TRBV28	NA	TRBJ2-7	NA	CASGLTGYEQYF	TGTGCCAGCGGACTAACGGGGTACGAGCAGTACTTC
TRBV5-1	few	TRBJ2-7	TRBD2	CASSLAPKTVSGRRSVVHEQYF	TGCGCCAGCAGCTTGGCCCCAAAAACCGTTAGCGGGAGGCGGTCCGTCGTCCACGAGCAGTACTTC
TRBV19	few	TRBJ2-2	NA	CASSVDRVGGELFF	TGTGCCAGTAGTGTGGACAGAGTGGGCGGGGAGCTGTTTTTT
TRBV10-1	many	TRBJ2-1	TRBD1	CASSGQGLDNEQFF	TGCGCCAGCAGTGGACAGGGGCTGGACAATGAGCAGTTCTTC
TRBV9	few	TRBJ1-5	NA	CASSPQGDQPQHF	TGTGCCAGCAGCCCCCAGGGAGATCAGCCCCAGCATTTT
TRBV7-7	NA	TRBJ2-5	NA	CASSLRVGETQYF	TGTGCCAGCAGCTTACGCGTAGGAGAGACCCAGTACTTC
TRBV4-2	few	TRBJ2-4	NA	CASSQDFAGGLAKNIQYF	TGTGCCAGCAGCCAAGATTTTGCCGGGGGGCTAGCCAAAAACATTCAGTACTTC
TRBV18	many	TRBJ2-1	TRBD1	CASSPGQGGNEQFF	TGTGCCAGCTCACCGGGACAGGGTGGGAATGAGCAGTTCTTC
TRBV2	few	TRBJ1-4	NA	CASSVDSYNEKLFF	TGTGCCAGCAGCGTGGACAGCTATAATGAAAAACTGTTTTTT
TRBV6-5	NA	TRBJ1-3	NA	CASGGNAGNTIYF	TGTGCCTCTGGGGGGAACGCTGGAAACACCATATATTTT
TRBV2	NA	TRBJ2-7	TRBD1	CASSEGQGGFYEQYF	TGTGCCAGCAGTGAGGGACAGGGTGGTTTCTACGAGCAGTACTTC
TRBV18	few	TRBJ2-1	TRBD2	CASSPRRREPAWSEQFF	TGTGCCAGCTCACCACGTCGGCGGGAGCCGGCATGGAGTGAGCAGTTCTTC
TRBV18	NA	TRBJ1-1	NA	CASSPDQQTEAFF	TGTGCCAGCTCACCAGACCAGCAGACTGAAGCTTTCTTT
TRBV21-1	NA	TRBJ2-2	NA	CASRLRLAPRELFF	TGTGCCAGCAGGCTAAGACTAGCCCCGCGGGAGCTGTTTTTT
TRBV7-3	NA	TRBJ1-1	NA	CASSQVRETEAFF	TGCGCCAGCAGCCAAGTTCGCGAGACTGAAGCTTTCTTT
TRBV5-1	NA	TRBJ2-7	NA	CASSLAAAEYEQYF	TGCGCCAGCAGCTTGGCAGCGGCAGAGTACGAGCAGTACTTC
TRBV7-9	many	TRBJ1-2	NA	CASSLVGGVDGYTF	TGTGCCAGCAGCTTAGTGGGAGGCGTGGATGGCTACACCTTC
TRBV6-5	NA	TRBJ2-1	NA	CASSYAGTRSHNEQFF	TGTGCCAGCAGTTACGCCGGGACCCGCTCCCACAATGAGCAGTTCTTC
TRBV27	NA	TRBJ1-4	TRBD1	CASRQGASNEKLFF	TGTGCCAGCAGACAGGGGGCGTCGAATGAAAAACTGTTTTTT
TRBV25-1	few	TRBJ2-5	NA	CASSEFSDSFSQETQYF	TGTGCCAGCAGTGAATTTTCGGACAGCTTCTCCCAAGAGACCCAGTACTTC
TRBV7-7	NA	TRBJ2-1	NA	CASSPYSAYNEQFF	TGTGCCAGCAGCCCCTACAGCGCGTACAATGAGCAGTTCTTC